A selection of T cell receptor beta chains follows, all from one sample in a study of T cells after yellow fever vaccination. TCRdb passed the 5' RACE reads through MiXCR, listing each CDR3 protein once. In the table there are roughly 190,000 distinct CDR3 sequences, about 11% of which are singletons. The input for sequencing was CD8+ T cells sorted from PBMCs, taken 15 days after the yellow fever booster vaccination. Source of these receptors: a man aged 18 to 30 who received the YFV17D yellow fever vaccine. Each CDR3 is given with its conserved first and last residue. The D gene is left open where the match is weak. Expanded clones get a size class; other rows say once, few or many, or leave the size out.

TRBV7-3,-,few,TRBJ1-2,TGTGCCAGCAGCTCCCCAGGGTCAGTCGGCTACACCTTC,CASSSPGSVGYTF
TRBV20-1,-,-,TRBJ2-3,TGCAGTGCTACTCCACTTCCGGGCACAGATACGCAGTATTTT,CSATPLPGTDTQYF
TRBV3-1,-,many,TRBJ2-1,TGTGCCAGCAGCCAAGTACAGGTGTCCTACAATGAGCAGTTCTTC,CASSQVQVSYNEQFF
TRBV20-1,TRBD2,few,TRBJ2-1,TGCAGTGGACGCCAGCGGGGGGTCCTATACAATGAGCAGTTCTTC,CSGRQRGVLYNEQFF
TRBV9,-,few,TRBJ2-3,TGTGCCAGCAGCGTAGCTACCGCAGGAGGCACAGATACGCAGTATTTT,CASSVATAGGTDTQYF
TRBV6-2/TRBV6-3,-,-,TRBJ1-5,TGTGCCAGCAGTTACTCGATAAAAGTGGCTGGTCAGCCCCAGCATTTT,CASSYSIKVAGQPQHF
TRBV20-1,TRBD2,-,TRBJ2-1,TGCAGTGCTAGCACTAGCGGGGACAGTTATGAGCAGTTCTTC,CSASTSGDSYEQFF
TRBV4-3,-,-,TRBJ1-5,TGCGCCAGCAGCCAAGATTGGGTACAGGAGACCAATCAGCCCCAGCATTTT,CASSQDWVQETNQPQHF
TRBV7-2,-,few,TRBJ1-5,TGTGCCAGCAGCCCGGAGATACAAAGGGTAGATCAGCCCCAGCATTTT,CASSPEIQRVDQPQHF
TRBV27,-,-,TRBJ2-5,TGTGCCAGCAGTCCGAGACTTGGGGAGACCCAGTACTTC,CASSPRLGETQYF
TRBV11-2,-,few,TRBJ1-2,TGTGCCAGCAGCTTAGGTCGCAGTTACTATGGCTACACCTTC,CASSLGRSYYGYTF
TRBV6-5,TRBD2,-,TRBJ2-1,TGTGCCAGCAGTTACCAGCGCGAGCGGGGGGGCCACAATGAGCAGTTCTTC,CASSYQRERGGHNEQFF
TRBV4-3,-,-,TRBJ2-1,TGCGCCAGCAGCCAAGCGGACAGCTCCTACAATGAGCAGTTCTTC,CASSQADSSYNEQFF
TRBV20-1,-,few,TRBJ1-5,TGCAGTGCTAGGGGGGCCTCGGCAGGGTACAATCAGCCCCAGCATTTT,CSARGASAGYNQPQHF
TRBV4-2,-,few,TRBJ2-7,TGTGCCAGCAGCCAAGATGGGGCTAGCGCTAGCTCCTACGAGCAGTACTTC,CASSQDGASASSYEQYF
TRBV27,-,-,TRBJ2-7,TGTGCCAGCAGTTTCCAGGGGGGACGCTACGAGCAGTACTTC,CASSFQGGRYEQYF
TRBV20-1,TRBD2,many,TRBJ2-5,TGCAGTGCTAGAGTTGGGAGGGTCACAGAGACCCAGTACTTC,CSARVGRVTETQYF
TRBV7-2,-,many,TRBJ1-1,TGTGCCAGCAGCTTCGCGGGAACTGAAGCTTTCTTT,CASSFAGTEAFF
TRBV4-1,-,few,TRBJ1-2,TGCGCCAGCAGCCAAGTAGGGCAGGAAGGCTACACCTTC,CASSQVGQEGYTF
TRBV7-9,TRBD1,few,TRBJ1-5,TGTGCCAGCAGCTCGACAGGGGGCGGTAGCAATCAGCCCCAGCATTTT,CASSSTGGGSNQPQHF
TRBV3-1,-,once,TRBJ1-2,TGTGCCAGCAGCCAAGAACTTCCCAGCCGAGCCTATGGCTACACCTTC,CASSQELPSRAYGYTF
TRBV7-9,TRBD1,-,TRBJ1-2,TGTGCCAGCAAGACAGGGTTCTATGGCTACACCTTC,CASKTGFYGYTF
TRBV11-1,-,few,TRBJ1-5,TGTGCCAGCAGCTTATGGGGTAAACCCCAGCATTTT,CASSLWGKPQHF
TRBV9,TRBD2,few,TRBJ2-3,TGTGCCAGCAGCGCACCCCTCGGGGCTAGCGGGGGGACTCGCATAGATACGCAGTATTTT,CASSAPLGASGGTRIDTQYF
TRBV12-3/TRBV12-4,-,few,TRBJ1-1,TGTGCCAGCAGTTTAATTGCCACTGAAGCTTTCTTT,CASSLIATEAFF
TRBV28,-,few,TRBJ1-1,TGTGCCAGCAGCCCCTGTTGTGAAAACACTGAAGCTTTCTTT,CASSPCCENTEAFF
TRBV3-1,-,-,TRBJ2-7,TGTGCCAGCAGCCAAGGGAGCGAGCAGTACTTC,CASSQGSEQYF
TRBV27,TRBD1,-,TRBJ1-2,TGTGCCAGCAGTCCGACAGGGGAAGGGGACTATGGCTACACCTTC,CASSPTGEGDYGYTF
TRBV12-3/TRBV12-4,TRBD1,few,TRBJ2-4,TGTGCCAGCAGTAAGGGGGCGACAGGGCTAGCCAAAAACATTCAGTACTTC,CASSKGATGLAKNIQYF
TRBV29-1,-,many,TRBJ2-1,TGCAGCGTTGAACATCCCTCGACCTACAATGAGCAGTTCTTC,CSVEHPSTYNEQFF
TRBV7-2,-,many,TRBJ2-2,TGTGCCAGCAGCGTACGCCATAGGGCCGGGGAGCTGTTTTTT,CASSVRHRAGELFF
TRBV5-5,-,few,TRBJ2-7,TGTGCCAGCAGCTTGGCCCAGGGCCGCGTCCTGCTCTACGAGCAGTACTTC,CASSLAQGRVLLYEQYF
TRBV6-1,-,-,TRBJ2-2,TGTGCCAGCAGTGAAAGACCATCCCCGGCGGGGGAGCTGTTTTTT,CASSERPSPAGELFF
TRBV5-1,TRBD2,few,TRBJ2-6,TGCGCCAGCGGTCTTGGGGGGGGTACCTCTGGGGCCAACGTCCTGACTTTC,CASGLGGGTSGANVLTF
TRBV15,-,-,TRBJ1-5,TGTGCCACCAGCAGAGACCGTGATAGCAATCAGCCCCAGCATTTT,CATSRDRDSNQPQHF
TRBV28,TRBD1,-,TRBJ1-2,TGTGCCAGCAGTGGGGACAGGGGGTGGGTAGTTGGCTACACCTTC,CASSGDRGWVVGYTF
TRBV7-2,TRBD2,few,TRBJ2-5,TGTGCCAGCAGCTTAGGGGTTAGCGGGGGTGAGACCCAGTACTTC,CASSLGVSGGETQYF
TRBV19,TRBD1,-,TRBJ2-7,TGTGCCAGTAGTTCGGGACAGAGCTCCTACGAGCAGTACTTC,CASSSGQSSYEQYF
TRBV10-3,-,many,TRBJ1-4,TGTGCCATCAGTGATCTGGGGGCTAATGAAAAACTGTTTTTT,CAISDLGANEKLFF
TRBV15,-,few,TRBJ1-5,TGTGCCACCAGCAGAGATCCCGGGCAGCCGGTTAATCAGCCCCAGCATTTT,CATSRDPGQPVNQPQHF
TRBV24-1,-,-,TRBJ1-2,TGTGCCACCAGTGGCCAGGGAAGGCACCCTTTCCTGAGAACCTTC,CATSGQGRHPFLRTF
TRBV5-1,TRBD1,-,TRBJ1-1,TGCGCCAGCAGCCCTTACCCGACAGGGGATTTCTCTGAAGCTTTCTTT,CASSPYPTGDFSEAFF
TRBV21-1,-,few,TRBJ2-5,TGTGCCAGCACCTGGGGGACTAGCGGGGGGAAAGAGACCCAGTACTTC,CASTWGTSGGKETQYF